The sequence of this T cell receptor (beta chain) was determined in a study of blood T cell repertoires in COVID-19. Study in general: Donors in the United States, Italy and Spain gave samples during acute or convalescent COVID-19. Sources were T cells, B-cell-depleted T cells, or PBMCs; the material itself was cDNA or gDNA.

In the study's own analysis: Reference gene primer amplification gave estimated nucleated cell counts. This table comes from immunoSEQ multiplex PCR, and its TCRdb copy is limited to in-frame clones, with some not included. V and J calls and clone size are copied from that table; D and trimming were computed from the DNA. In the table there are about 200,000 clones, 60% to 85% of which are singletons. Trimming stripped 0 bases from V and 6 bases from J, with 8 bases between. Germline values: CDR1 SGHDT, CDR2 YYEEEE. The length of the CDR3 is 13 residues. V gene TRBV5-6 combines with J gene TRBJ2-3; tentative D call: TRBD1 (6 bases). The source is a woman in her seventies with acute or convalescent COVID-19. Source material: peripheral blood. The CDR3 DNA sequence: TGTGCCAGCAGCTTGGCGACAGGCGATACGCAGTATTTT. This encodes CASSLATGDTQYF.